Each of the 27 T cell receptor beta chains below was sequenced from the same sample in a study of T cell repertoires in cytomegalovirus infection. A single record per CDR3 protein comes from TCRdb applying MiXCR to the reads. Among around 300,000 distinct CDR3 sequences listed, 8% to 9.5% were seen once. The sample comprised PBMCs. The receptors stem from a human donor in good health (CMV status not recorded). Some clones in this sample may be carry-over from other donors' samples.

This clonotype was counted at least ten times. V is TRBV7-2 and J is TRBJ1-1, with D perhaps TRBD1 (6 bases). Germline values: CDR1 SGHTA, CDR2 FQGNSA. The CDR3 length is 14 residues. V lost 5 bases and J lost 5, with 15 bases in between. The CDR3 DNA reads TGTGCCAGCAGCCGCCTCGCGGGGGCAACTGAAGCTTTCTTT. Encoded protein: CASSRLAGATEAFF.

This clonotype was found many times. V gene TRBV7-2 combines with J gene TRBJ1-5, with D unclear. CDR1 and CDR2 (germline): SGHTA, FQGNSA. The CDR3 loop spans 16 amino acids. Trimming removed 0 bases at V and 0 bases at J, with 9 bases between. CDR3 protein: CASSLAGSYSNQPQHF. CDR3 coding DNA: TGTGCCAGCAGCTTAGCCGGGTCGTATAGCAATCAGCCCCAGCATTTT. The whole variable domain, filled in from reference TRBV7-2 and TRBJ1-5, reads GAGVSQSPSNKVTEKGKDVELRCDPISGHTALYWYRQSLGQGLEFLIYFQGNSAPDKSGLPSDRFSAERTGGSVSTLTIQRTQQEDSAVYLCASSLAGSYSNQPQHFGDGTRLSIL.

V usage is TRBV4-2 and J usage is TRBJ1-3, with 7 bases identical to TRBD1. The trim removed 2 bases at V and 2 bases at J, leaving 9 bases unmatched. Germline-derived CDR1 and CDR2 are LGHNA and YNFKEQ. CDR3 length: 17 residues. In DNA form, the CDR3 reads TGTGCCAGCAGCCAACCCACGACAGGGCCAACTGGAAACACCATATATTTT. It encodes CASSQPTTGPTGNTIYF.

This clonotype was detected ten times or more. This chain joins TRBV7-8 and TRBJ2-1, with D possibly being TRBD1 (6 bases). Trimming stripped 1 base from V and 6 bases from J, with 31 bases between. This CDR3 is built from 21 residues. Germline V gives CDR1 SGHVS, CDR2 FQNEAQ. CDR3 sequence (DNA): TGTGCCAGCAGCTTAGTACCATCAGGGGAAGAAGGGCCACAGAGGCCCAATGAGCAGTTCTTC. This encodes CASSLVPSGEEGPQRPNEQFF.

This clonotype came up many times. V usage is TRBV7-2 and J usage is TRBJ2-7; no reliable D call. Trimming took 1 base from V and 0 from J, leaving 16 bases between them. CDR1 and CDR2 (germline): SGHTA, FQGNSA. There are 17 residues in the CDR3. Written as DNA, the CDR3 is TGTGCCAGCAGCTTAGGACCGGGCCTTGGCTTCTCCTACGAGCAGTACTTC. It specifies CASSLGPGLGFSYEQYF.

This clonotype has at least ten counts. The chain combines TRBV6-2 or TRBV6-3 with TRBJ2-3; no firm D call. CDR1 and CDR2 from the germline V gene are MNHEY and SVGEGT. V lost 0 bases and J 3 bases, leaving 16 bases between the germline ends. CDR3 length equals 17 residues. CDR3 amino acids: CASSYSPERSGTDTQYF. In DNA, the CDR3 is TGTGCCAGCAGTTACTCGCCGGAGCGATCTGGGACAGATACGCAGTATTTT.

This clonotype was observed a handful of times. The chain is built from TRBV7-2 and TRBJ2-2; weak D call: TRBD2 (5 bases). Germline CDR1 SGHTA, CDR2 FQGNSA. V lost 5 bases and J 2 bases, leaving 9 bases between the germline ends. The CDR3 consists of 14 residues. Written as DNA, the CDR3 is TGTGCCAGCAGCGAACTAGTTAACACCGGGGAGCTGTTTTTT. Its translation: CASSELVNTGELFF.

About this clonotype: This may arise from a read error, as a much more abundant clone is one base away. V usage is TRBV7-4 and J usage is TRBJ2-7, with 10 bases identical to TRBD2. The J segment lost 6 bases and the V segment lost 5 bases, leaving 4 bases of the junction unmatched. From germline, CDR1 is SGHVT and CDR2 SQSDAQ. The CDR3 contains 13 residues. CDR3 protein: CASSLGLAREQYF. CDR3 coding DNA: TGTGCCAGCAGCCTGGGACTAGCGCGCGAGCAGTACTTC.

This chain joins TRBV19 and TRBJ2-3; 7 bases are shared with TRBD2. V lost 5 bases to trimming and J lost 2 bases; unmatched junction nucleotides: 7. Germline V gene sequence: CDR1 LNHDA, CDR2 SQIVND (reference sequence). The CDR3 consists of 15 residues. CDR3 in DNA: TGTGCCAGTAGTGACCGGGGAGGGCACACAGATACGCAGTATTTT. Translated: CASSDRGGHTDTQYF.

The V gene is TRBV7-4, the J gene TRBJ1-4; weak D call: TRBD1 (5 bases). Trimming cost V 2 bases and J 5 bases, with 9 bases left between them. Germline CDR1 and CDR2: SGHVT and SQSDAQ. There are 14 residues in the CDR3. The CDR3 DNA follows: TGTGCCAGCAGCTTACAGGGTCGGAATGAAAAACTGTTTTTT. This gives the protein CASSLQGRNEKLFF.

This sequence joins TRBV6-5 and TRBJ2-2, with 7 bases matching TRBD2. V shed 1 base and J 1 base; nucleotides not matched to a gene: 0. Germline assignment: CDR1 MNHEY and CDR2 SVGAGI. The CDR3 contains 15 residues. The CDR3 sequence: CASSYWGGNTGELFF. As DNA, the CDR3 is TGTGCCAGCAGTTACTGGGGGGGGAACACCGGGGAGCTGTTTTTT.

Only a few counts were recorded for this clonotype. This CDR3 is CASSIGGGQPQHF. CDR3 DNA sequence: TGTGCCAGCAGCATAGGGGGGGGTCAGCCCCAGCATTTT. This chain links TRBV4-2 with TRBJ1-5; perhaps TRBD1 as D (6 bases). This CDR3 region has 13 residues. Germline V gives CDR1 LGHNA, CDR2 YNFKEQ. V was shortened by 5 bases and J by 6 bases, with 11 bases between the two germline ends.

The rearrangement uses TRBV12-3 or TRBV12-4 and TRBJ1-5; TRBD1 matches at 9 bases. Unmatched junction bases numbered 10, after V lost 7 bases and J lost 6 bases. The CDR3 extends over 15 amino acids. For the CDR3, the DNA is TGTGCCAGCAATCGCGGACAGGGGAGCCCTCAGCCCCAGCATTTT. It yields the protein CASNRGQGSPQPQHF.

This chain connects TRBV7-2 to TRBJ2-7; 11 bases align to TRBD2. The junction had 12 bases not matched to a gene; V was cut back by 5 bases and J by 6 bases. Germline CDR1 and CDR2: SGHTA and FQGNSA. The CDR3 is 16 amino acids. CDR3 amino acids: CASSGPLAGGPSEQYF. In DNA, the CDR3 is TGTGCCAGCAGCGGGCCCCTAGCGGGGGGCCCGAGCGAGCAGTACTTC.

The genes are TRBV7-6 and TRBJ2-5; D might be TRBD1 (5 bases). The V end was cut by 1 base, the J end by 0 bases, with 12 bases between. The CDR3 is 16 amino acids. The germline CDR1 and CDR2 sequences are SGHVS and FNYEAQ. The CDR3 loop reads CASSLGQNSNQETQYF. CDR3 nucleotide sequence: TGTGCCAGCAGCTTAGGACAGAATAGCAACCAAGAGACCCAGTACTTC. Supplemented by reference TRBV7-6 and TRBJ2-5, the full variable domain reads GAGVSQSPRYKVTKRGQDVALRCDPISGHVSLYWYRQALGQGPEFLTYFNYEAQQDKSGLPNDRFSAERPEGSISTLTIQRTEQRDSAMYRCASSLGQNSNQETQYFGPGTRLLVL.

This clonotype was counted at least ten times. The rearrangement links TRBV11-2 to TRBJ2-2; 8 bases line up with TRBD1. V lost 5 bases, J lost 6 bases, and 17 bases stayed unmatched. The CDR3 spans 18 residues. Germline V lookup: CDR1 SGHAT, CDR2 FQNNGV. CDR3 DNA sequence: TGTGCCAGCAGCCTAGTTTTACCCGGACAGGGCAGAGCCGGGGAGCTGTTTTTT. It encodes CASSLVLPGQGRAGELFF.

There are a few counts of this clonotype. This chain joins TRBV12-3 or TRBV12-4 and TRBJ1-2; no definite D call. V was trimmed by 3 bases and J by 5 bases, leaving 16 bases between them. This CDR3 has 15 amino acids. The CDR3 nucleotides are TGTGCCAGCAGTTTCGGTGGACGCTCGGGGTATGGCTACACCTTC. It translates to CASSFGGRSGYGYTF.

This chain uses TRBV2 with TRBJ1-1; 7 positions match TRBD1. Per the germline V gene, CDR1 is SNHLY and CDR2 is FYNNEI. The trim removed 6 bases at V and 5 bases at J, leaving 9 bases unmatched. The CDR3 sequence is 14 residues long. The CDR3 loop is CASSGQASRTEAFF. The CDR3 coding sequence is TGTGCCAGCAGCGGACAGGCCTCTAGGACTGAAGCTTTCTTT. Combining the CDR3 with reference TRBV2 and TRBJ1-1 gives the whole variable domain EPEVTQTPSHQVTQMGQEVILRCVPISNHLYFYWYRQILGQKVEFLVSFYNNEISEKSEIFDDQFSVERPDGSNFTLKIRSTKLEDSAMYFCASSGQASRTEAFFGQGTRLTVV.

About this clonotype itself: This sequence may be a read error, since a much larger clone differs from it by one base. The CDR3 DNA is TGTGCCAGCAACTTAGGGACAGGGAACACCTGGGAGCTGTTTTTT. It yields the protein CASNLGTGNTWELFF. The J gene is TRBJ2-2, the V gene TRBV7-9, with 9 bases lining up with TRBD1. Germline CDR1 and CDR2: SEHNR and FQNEAQ (reference sequence). The CDR3 extends over 15 amino acids.

This clonotype has more than one count but fewer than ten. V usage is TRBV14 and J usage is TRBJ2-1, with TRBD2 matching 7 bases. This CDR3 contains 20 residues. Per the germline V gene, CDR1 is SGHDN and CDR2 is FVKESK. V shed 0 bases and J 0 bases; nucleotides not matched to a gene: 14. The DNA of the CDR3 is TGTGCCAGCAGCCAAGATTATTTTGGGGAGCGGGGCCCCTCCTACAATGAGCAGTTCTTC. As protein: CASSQDYFGERGPSYNEQFF.

In its sample, this clonotype was seen many times. This chain connects TRBV7-8 to TRBJ2-5; no definite D call. This CDR3 is 13 amino acids long. CDR1 and CDR2 (germline): SGHVS, FQNEAQ. V was pared by 3 bases and J by 4 bases, with 9 bases between. CDR3 coding DNA: TGTGCCAGCAGCTTGGCCTTCCCAGAGACCCAGTACTTC. Translated, it gives CASSLAFPETQYF.

This clonotype was detected a few times. This chain connects TRBV12-3 or TRBV12-4 to TRBJ2-7; 9 bases line up with TRBD2. The V and J ends lost 5 bases and 2 bases, in that order; junction bases with no gene match: 7. The CDR3 length is 15 residues. Here the CDR3 reads CASSPLVAGAYEQYF. The CDR3 DNA reads TGTGCCAGCAGTCCGCTAGTAGCGGGGGCCTACGAGCAGTACTTC.

This clonotype has a handful of counts. The gene calls are TRBV7-9 and TRBJ1-1; D uncertain. Germline assignment: CDR1 SEHNR and CDR2 FQNEAQ (reference sequence). The ends were cut back, 3 bases at V and 3 bases at J, with 8 bases in the middle. The CDR3 is 13 amino acids. CDR3 region: CASSFGEHTEAFF. Here the CDR3 DNA reads TGTGCCAGCAGCTTCGGTGAACACACTGAAGCTTTCTTT.

The chain links TRBV4-1 to TRBJ1-1; a weak D match, TRBD1 (5 bases). This CDR3 is built from 14 residues. Germline V gene data show CDR1 as MGHRA and CDR2 as YSYEKL. The V end lost 5 bases, the J end lost 4 bases, and 14 bases lay between the germline ends. In nucleotides, the CDR3 is TGCGCCAGCAGCTCCAAGGGGCTTAGCACTGAAGCTTTCTTT. Translation gives CASSSKGLSTEAFF.

This clonotype has ten or more counts. The chain couples TRBV4-3 to TRBJ2-7; D might be TRBD2 (6 bases). Germline V lookup: CDR1 LGHNA, CDR2 YSLEER. V gave up 4 bases and J gave up 3 bases, with 13 bases separating them. This CDR3 spans 14 amino acids. CDR3 bases: TGCGCCAGCAGCCCGGGGGTAGGGGACTACGAGCAGTACTTC. Its protein product is CASSPGVGDYEQYF.

This chain connects TRBV6-4 to TRBJ2-3; D gene ambiguous. Germline CDR1 MRHNA, CDR2 SNTAGT. CDR3 length: 14 amino acids. The V end lost 2 bases, the J end lost 1 base, and 7 bases lay between the germline ends. The CDR3 DNA is TGTGCCAGCAGTGACCGGGCCCGCACAGATACGCAGTATTTT. This encodes CASSDRARTDTQYF.

The CDR3 reads CASSDWQGGPQHF. The CDR3 DNA reads TGTGCCAGCAGTGACTGGCAGGGAGGGCCCCAGCATTTT. This sequence joins TRBV6-4 and TRBJ1-5; possible D gene TRBD1, 5 bases. V was cut by 1 base and J by 9 bases, with 10 bases left in between. Germline V gene data show CDR1 as MRHNA and CDR2 as SNTAGT. This CDR3 is 13 amino acids long.